These 27 T cell receptor beta chains were all obtained from the same sample, sequenced in a study of OX40 agonist ivuxolimab in advanced cancers. Only in-frame clones appear in the TCRdb table, and some are missing; sequencing was by immunoSEQ multiplex PCR. Among about 69,000 clones listed, around 83% were seen once. This specimen consisted of CD4+ or CD8+ T cells sorted from blood, obtained in a trial of the OX40 agonist ivuxolimab. Source of these receptors: an adult with an advanced solid tumor such as melanoma, head and neck, liver or kidney cancer.

The sample holds a few counts of this clone. CDR3 sequence (DNA): TGTGCCAGCAGCCATCAACGGGGCGGACAGGGGGTTGGCTATGGCTACACCTTC. It codes for CASSHQRGGQGVGYGYTF. The chain uses TRBV4-2 and TRBJ1-2, with 10 bases matching TRBD1. From germline, CDR1 is LGHNA and CDR2 YNFKEQ. The CDR3 covers 18 residues. The trim removed 3 bases at V and 4 bases at J, leaving 14 bases unmatched.

The chain employs TRBV5-4 and TRBJ2-5; D could derive from TRBD1 or TRBD2 (5 bases each). V lost 1 base, J lost 2 bases, and 12 bases lay in between. In germline, CDR1 is SGHNT, CDR2 YYREEE (reference sequence). The CDR3 totals 15 residues. CDR3 in DNA: TGTGCCAGCAGCTTGAGGGAGAGGGGACAAGAGACCCAGTACTTC. Translating gives CASSLRERGQETQYF. Full variable domain (remainder filled in from reference TRBV5-4 and TRBJ2-5): ETGVTQSPTHLIKTRGQQVTLRCSSQSGHNTVSWYQQALGQGPQFIFQYYREEENGRGNFPPRFSGLQFPNYSSELNVNALELDDSALYLCASSLRERGQETQYFGPGTRLLVL.

This chain joins TRBV28 and TRBJ2-1; D is ambiguous. Germline CDR1 reads MDHEN; CDR2 reads SYDVKM. The V and J ends lost 5 bases and 0 bases respectively, with 20 bases between them. This CDR3 is 18 amino acids long. CDR3 protein: CASSPDVFSESSYNEQFF. The CDR3 coding sequence is TGTGCCAGCAGTCCGGACGTTTTTTCAGAGAGCTCCTACAATGAGCAGTTCTTC. The entire variable domain, with the rest obtained from reference TRBV28 and TRBJ2-1, is as follows: DVKVTQSSRYLVKRTGEKVFLECVQDMDHENMFWYRQDPGLGLRLIYFSYDVKMKEKGDIPEGYSVSREKKERFSLILESASTNQTSMYLCASSPDVFSESSYNEQFFGPGTRLTVL.

The rearrangement joins TRBV18 to TRBJ2-7; TRBD1 agrees at 7 bases. CDR3 length: 15 amino acids. Germline V gene lookup returns CDR1 KGHSH and CDR2 LQKENI. The V gene end was trimmed by 2 bases and the J gene end by 4 bases; junction bases not matched to a gene: 8. CDR3 in DNA: TGTGCCAGCTCACCAGAAAAGGGGGCGCGGTACGAGCAGTACTTC. This sequence encodes CASSPEKGARYEQYF. The entire variable domain, with the rest obtained from reference TRBV18 and TRBJ2-7, is as follows: NAGVMQNPRHLVRRRGQEARLRCSPMKGHSHVYWYRQLPEEGLKFMVYLQKENIIDESGMPKERFSAEFPKEGPSILRIQQVVRGDSAAYFCASSPEKGARYEQYFGPGTRLTVT.

The CDR3 DNA follows: TGTGCCAGCAGCTTAGCCGTAGGCCAGAAAGAGACCCAGTACTTC. Translation: CASSLAVGQKETQYF. The V call is TRBV7-9, the J call TRBJ2-5; no clear D gene. The length of the CDR3 is 15 residues. V lost 0 bases and J 3 bases, leaving 11 bases between the germline ends. Germline CDR1 SEHNR, CDR2 FQNEAQ (reference sequence).

The chain recombines TRBV11-2 with TRBJ2-2; no clear D gene. Germline CDR1 is SGHAT and CDR2 is FQNNGV. This CDR3 spans 15 amino acids. Trimming took off 3 bases at V and 8 bases at J, with 16 bases between the two ends. Here the CDR3 DNA reads TGTGCCAGCAGCTTCCCCGCAGGTATACCGGGGGAGCTGTTTTTT. Translated, it gives CASSFPAGIPGELFF.

The chain employs TRBV19 and TRBJ2-2; D is possibly TRBD1 (8 bases). Looked up from germline, CDR1 is LNHDA and CDR2 is SQIVND (reference sequence). The CDR3 consists of 15 residues. V was cut by 8 bases and J by 2 bases, with 15 bases left in between. The CDR3 loop is CASHRGGFNTGELFF. The CDR3 nucleotides are TGTGCCAGTCACAGGGGGGGGTTTAACACCGGGGAGCTGTTTTTT.

This clone was observed a few times. CDR3 nucleotides: TGTGCCTGGAGACAGAACACTGAAGCTTTCTTT. Protein: CAWRQNTEAFF. The V gene is TRBV30, the J gene TRBJ1-1; no definite D call. Germline loops: CDR1 GTSNPN, CDR2 SVGIG (reference sequence). Between the trimmed V and J ends, which lost 3 bases and 1 base, there was a span of 3 bases. This CDR3 comprises 11 residues.

This chain joins TRBV30 and TRBJ1-1, with unresolved D. Germline values: CDR1 GTSNPN, CDR2 SVGIG (reference sequence). V was pared by 4 bases and J by 0 bases, with 12 bases between. The CDR3 sequence is 14 residues long. CDR3 protein: CAWTSDPLNTEAFF. The DNA of the CDR3 is TGTGCCTGGACCTCTGACCCTCTGAACACTGAAGCTTTCTTT.

J is TRBJ1-2 and V is TRBV18; D unclear. V lost 3 bases to trimming and J lost 4 bases, with 12 bases between them. The germline V gene encodes CDR1 KGHSH and CDR2 LQKENI. The CDR3 totals 14 residues. The DNA of the CDR3 is TGTGCCAGCTCACCTCTCCCGGGCCTCTATGGCTACACCTTC. Translated: CASSPLPGLYGYTF.

The chain has TRBV2 and TRBJ2-7; TRBD2 aligns across 7 bases. The germline V gene encodes CDR1 SNHLY and CDR2 FYNNEI. This CDR3 region has 16 residues. V shed 2 bases, J shed 5 bases, and the junction held 12 bases outside the gene matches. Here the CDR3 reads CASSERGGRLVNEQYF. In DNA form, the CDR3 reads TGTGCCAGCAGTGAAAGAGGCGGGAGATTGGTAAACGAGCAGTACTTC.

The rearrangement uses TRBV15 and TRBJ2-7; a weak D match, TRBD1 (5 bases). Trimming left V 4 bases short and J 0 bases short, with 13 bases between. The CDR3 has 15 residues. CDR1 LNHNV and CDR2 YYDKDF come from the germline V gene (reference sequence). CDR3 loop: CATSMLDILSYEQYF. Written as DNA, the CDR3 is TGTGCCACCAGCATGTTGGACATTCTCTCCTACGAGCAGTACTTC.

The chain has TRBV18 and TRBJ2-1, with D unresolved. Germline V gives CDR1 KGHSH, CDR2 LQKENI. V dropped 8 bases and J dropped 3 bases, with 17 bases sitting between them. The CDR3 contains 15 residues. Written as DNA, the CDR3 is TGTGCCAGCGCCTCTCTGCGACTCCTCTACAATGAGCAGTTCTTC. Its protein product is CASASLRLLYNEQFF.

The chain links TRBV30 to TRBJ1-2; 10 positions match TRBD1. V was clipped by 3 bases and J by 5 bases; unmatched bases: 6. Germline V gene sequence: CDR1 GTSNPN, CDR2 SVGIG (reference sequence). The CDR3 has 14 residues. The CDR3 bases are TGTGCCTGGAGCCGGGACAGGGGATGGTATGGCTACACCTTC. The encoded protein is CAWSRDRGWYGYTF.

The genes are TRBV11-2 and TRBJ2-2, with a weak D call TRBD2 (5 bases). V gave up 4 bases and J gave up 6 bases, with 18 bases separating them. Germline V gene sequence: CDR1 SGHAT, CDR2 FQNNGV. This CDR3 comprises 16 residues. For the CDR3, the DNA is TGTGCCAGCAGCTGGGTGGAGGCAAGTAGATCCGGGGAGCTGTTTTTT. Translating it yields CASSWVEASRSGELFF.

This clone was seen just once. The rearrangement joins TRBV7-2 to TRBJ1-3; maybe TRBD1 (5 bases). The CDR3 extends over 15 amino acids. CDR1 and CDR2 (germline): SGHTA, FQGNSA. Trimming removed 3 bases from V and 2 bases from J, with 11 bases in between. The CDR3 reads CASSFGGSTGNTIYF. The CDR3 DNA is TGTGCCAGCAGCTTTGGGGGATCAACTGGAAACACCATATATTTT.

This chain links TRBV7-6 with TRBJ1-3, with D unclear. CDR3 size: 15 residues. The V gene lost 4 bases and the J gene lost 0 bases, with 10 bases spanning the gap. Germline V gene sequence: CDR1 SGHVS, CDR2 FNYEAQ. CDR3 DNA sequence: TGTGCCAGCAGCTCCCGACTGTTCTCTGGAAACACCATATATTTT. Translating gives CASSSRLFSGNTIYF.

This clone was counted only a few times. The V and J genes are TRBV9 and TRBJ2-1; D may be TRBD2 (6 bases). Between the trimmed V and J ends, which lost 0 bases and 7 bases, there was a span of 11 bases. Germline V gene sequence: CDR1 SGDLS, CDR2 YYNGEE. This CDR3 is 14 amino acids long. The CDR3 region is CASSVGTNQNEQFF. The CDR3 DNA sequence: TGTGCCAGCAGCGTAGGGACTAACCAAAATGAGCAGTTCTTC.

CDR3 DNA: TGTGCCAGCAGCTCCACAGGGGGGAACACTGAAGCTTTCTTT. Residues: CASSSTGGNTEAFF. The V call is TRBV7-9, the J call TRBJ1-1; TRBD1 agrees at 8 bases. There are 14 residues in the CDR3. Trimming at V came to 4 bases and at J to 1 base, leaving 2 bases not matched to a gene. The germline V gene has CDR1 SEHNR and CDR2 FQNEAQ (reference sequence).

This clone is deemed medium-sized. The chain combines TRBV6-1 with TRBJ2-2; TRBD2 matches at 14 bases. CDR3 size: 18 residues. The V and J ends lost 4 bases and 5 bases, in that order; junction bases with no gene match: 9. The germline CDR1 and CDR2 sequences are MNHNS and SASEGT. CDR3 amino acids: CASSARGLAGAGTGELFF. CDR3 bases: TGTGCCAGCAGTGCCCGGGGACTAGCGGGAGCGGGAACCGGGGAGCTGTTTTTT.

This rearrangement joins TRBV7-9 to TRBJ2-7; 10 bases fit TRBD1. The germline V gene encodes CDR1 SEHNR and CDR2 FQNEAQ (reference sequence). The CDR3 runs to 14 residues. J lost 2 bases, V lost 4 bases, and 2 bases had no gene match. The CDR3 sequence: CASSSGTGAYEQYF. For the CDR3, the DNA is TGTGCCAGCAGCTCAGGGACAGGGGCCTACGAGCAGTACTTC.

The rearrangement joins TRBV11-3 to TRBJ2-7, with D perhaps assigned TRBD1 or TRBD2 (5 bases each). Germline assignment: CDR1 SGHNT and CDR2 YENEEA. This CDR3 comprises 12 residues. V was shortened by 3 bases and J by 6 bases, with 9 bases between the two germline ends. The CDR3 here is CASSFPGSEQYF. CDR3 in DNA: TGTGCCAGCAGCTTTCCAGGGAGCGAGCAGTACTTC.

This clone was observed once. The chain employs TRBV7-3 and TRBJ2-5, with D tentatively TRBD2 (6 bases). V shed 5 bases and J shed 5 bases, with 15 bases lying between them. The CDR3 is 14 residues long. Germline V gene data show CDR1 as SGHTA and CDR2 as FQGTGA. CDR3 DNA: TGTGCCAGCAGCCCCGGGACTCCGGGGGAGACCCAGTACTTC. Translated, it gives CASSPGTPGETQYF.

The chain carries TRBV6-6 and TRBJ2-5, with D maybe TRBD2 (5 bases). This CDR3 region has 12 residues. Between the trimmed V and J ends, which lost 8 bases and 5 bases, there was a span of 12 bases. Per the germline V gene, CDR1 is MNHNY and CDR2 is SVGAGI (reference sequence). The CDR3 DNA follows: TGTGCCAGCTCTCCCAGGAGGGAGACCCAGTACTTC. As protein: CASSPRRETQYF.

J is TRBJ1-4 and V is TRBV5-8; no clear D. Germline assignment: CDR1 SGHTS and CDR2 YDEGEE. The ends were cut back, 2 bases at V and 2 bases at J, with 13 bases in the middle. The CDR3 loop spans 16 amino acids. For the CDR3, the DNA is TGTGCCAGCAGCTTAGGATCCGTTCGCACTAATGAAAAACTGTTTTTT. The encoded protein is CASSLGSVRTNEKLFF. The whole variable domain, filled in from reference TRBV5-8 and TRBJ1-4, reads EAGVTQSPTHLIKTRGQQATLRCSPISGHTSVYWYQQALGLGLQFLLWYDEGEERNRGNFPPRFSGRQFPNYSSELNVNALELEDSALYLCASSLGSVRTNEKLFFGSGTQLSVL.

CDR3 nucleotide sequence: TGTGCCAGCTCCCCCGAGGGTGCGAACACTGAAGCTTTCTTT. It translates to CASSPEGANTEAFF. This chain uses TRBV18 with TRBJ1-1; no reliable D call. V lost 6 bases and J lost 1, with 12 bases in between. CDR1 is KGHSH, CDR2 LQKENI, per germline. This CDR3 is 14 amino acids long.

The sample holds a few counts of this clone. The V gene is TRBV2, the J gene TRBJ1-1; D remains ambiguous. The CDR3 has 13 residues. The germline V gene has CDR1 SNHLY and CDR2 FYNNEI. Trimming pared 1 base from V and 4 bases from J, leaving 7 bases between. CDR3 nucleotides: TGTGCCAGCAGTGAAGTCGGGGTCACTGAAGCTTTCTTT. Protein: CASSEVGVTEAFF. The variable domain in full, with the rest retrieved from reference TRBV2 and TRBJ1-1, is EPEVTQTPSHQVTQMGQEVILRCVPISNHLYFYWYRQILGQKVEFLVSFYNNEISEKSEIFDDQFSVERPDGSNFTLKIRSTKLEDSAMYFCASSEVGVTEAFFGQGTRLTVV.